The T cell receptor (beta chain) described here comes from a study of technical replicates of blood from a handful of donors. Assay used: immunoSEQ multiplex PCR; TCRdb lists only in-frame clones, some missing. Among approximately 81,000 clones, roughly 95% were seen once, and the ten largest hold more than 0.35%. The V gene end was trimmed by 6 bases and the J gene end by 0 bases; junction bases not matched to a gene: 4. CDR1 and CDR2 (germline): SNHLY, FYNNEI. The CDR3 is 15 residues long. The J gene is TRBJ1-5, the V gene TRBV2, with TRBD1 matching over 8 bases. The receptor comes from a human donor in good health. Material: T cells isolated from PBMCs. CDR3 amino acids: CASRETGDSNQPQHF. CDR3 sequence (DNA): TGTGCCAGCAGGGAGACAGGGGATAGCAATCAGCCCCAGCATTTT.